The T cell receptor beta chain described here comes from a study of control samples from healthy donors and cancer patients. The protocol was immunoSEQ multiplex PCR, while the TCRdb copy is restricted to in-frame clones and leaves out a portion. The sample yields fewer than 200,000 clones, of which the top ten take up roughly 2%. The V and J ends lost 4 bases and 5 bases, in that order; junction bases with no gene match: 13. Germline V gene data show CDR1 as SNHLY and CDR2 as FYNNEI. This CDR3 contains 17 residues. The sequencing input was blood. V usage is TRBV2 and J usage is TRBJ1-4; the match to TRBD1 covers 7 bases. This TCR was sampled from a woman aged 30 to 39 in good health. Here the CDR3 DNA reads TGTGCCAGCAGTGTAAACCCCCCGGAGGGGGCGAATGAAAAACTGTTTTTT. Translated: CASSVNPPEGANEKLFF.